This T cell receptor beta chain was sequenced during a study of T cell repertoires in cytomegalovirus infection. On the study more broadly: Both CMV infection and a matching HLA type were indicated by public TCR beta signatures. Study-level results: Dominating the ex vivo response were TCR beta clonotypes that were CMV-specific and HLA-C-restricted. Carriage of CMV together with the relevant HLA was identifiable through cumulative public TCR beta family frequency.

TCRdb reanalysed the reads using MiXCR and keeps one entry per CDR3 protein. The sample has 400,000 or so distinct CDR3 sequences; roughly 30% are singletons. CDR1 SGHDN and CDR2 FVKESK come from the germline V gene. This CDR3 is built from 14 residues. V lost 2 bases, J lost 5 bases, and 10 bases lay in between. Comments on this clonotype: Its cognate antigen is unknown.

The sequence came from a human donor in good health (CMV status not recorded). Some clones in this sample may be carry-over from other donors' samples. The specimen sequenced was PBMCs. The V call is TRBV14, the J call TRBJ2-1; the D is unclear. The CDR3: CASSQKWANNEQFF. CDR3 DNA: TGTGCCAGCAGCCAAAAGTGGGCGAACAATGAGCAGTTCTTC.